This T cell receptor (beta chain) appears in the sequencing data of a study of cytomegalovirus exposure and HLA in healthy donors. The table lists this clone with a few counts. Its antigen is unidentified. The length of the CDR3 is 15 residues. Germline trimming cut 3 bases from V and 7 bases from J; bases unmatched to any gene: 5. Germline loops: CDR1 SGHKS, CDR2 YYEKEE (reference sequence). General study results and limits: Later analysis identified about 17,000 TCR beta sequences associated with HLA alleles, using a false discovery rate threshold of 0.05. A list of approximately 150 TCR beta chains associated with cytomegalovirus was given.

Primers for the PCR totalled 60 Vbeta and 13 Jbeta. Clones were read by immunoSEQ multiplex PCR, and TCRdb kept only the in-frame ones, dropping some. The repertoire holds roughly 150,000 clones, with nearly 10% as singletons. The material sequenced was PBMCs. This clonotype was obtained from a man aged 50 to 59 in good health and CMV-seronegative. The chain is built from TRBV5-5 and TRBJ2-2; TRBD2 agrees at 11 bases. CDR3 nucleotides: TGTGCCAGCAGCTCACTAGCGGGAGTTGACGGGGAGCTGTTTTTT. This encodes CASSSLAGVDGELFF.